The 25 T cell receptor beta chains given below trace back to one sample, sequenced in a study of regulatory T cells in long-lasting Graves disease (dated by TCRdb to the early 2020s). The time point tag for this specimen amounts to: newly diagnosed GD, antithyroid drugs for less than 3 months. For both TCR sequencing and RNA sequencing, RNA was extracted from PBMCs in TRIzol. Library method: multiplex PCR. The reads were generated on an Illumina HiSeq 4000. CDR3 regions were amplified by Arm-PCR with iRepertoire HTBI primers to construct TCR beta libraries. TCRdb trimmed public reads at Q25 via fastp, called clones via MiXCR and kept in-frame beta chains. Each record represents a unique CDR3 protein, reported with the most common genes and DNA among its rows. The sample table shows fewer than 500,000 distinct CDR3 sequences, and under 20% are seen once. 9% to 15% of the sample goes to the ten largest clones.

This sample also belongs to another study, concerning T cells in Graves' hyperthyroidism and ophthalmopathy.

The sample in question was peripheral blood mononuclear cells (PBMCs), obtained at new diagnosis, from a patient treated with antithyroid drugs. The receptors were sampled from a man in his forties with Graves disease. Donor details come from another sample of the same person, matched by shared clones.

This clonotype was counted only a few times. This chain joins TRBV19 and TRBJ1-5, with D tentatively TRBD1 (6 bases). CDR1 and CDR2 from the germline V gene are LNHDA and SQIVND (reference sequence). The V and J ends lost 6 bases and 2 bases respectively, with 14 bases between them. This CDR3 has 15 amino acids. CDR3: CASSQTGMGNQPQHF. Here the CDR3 DNA reads TGTGCCAGTAGCCAAACAGGGATGGGCAATCAGCCCCAGCATTTT.

With respect to this clonotype: Possible read error: a much larger clone is one base away. The rearrangement joins TRBV5-6 to TRBJ1-1; weak D call: TRBD1 (5 bases). Per germline, CDR1 SGHDT and CDR2 YYEEEE. This CDR3 has 12 amino acids. The CDR3 bases are TGTGCCAGCAGCGGGGGACTCACTGAAGCTCTCTTT. It yields the protein CASSGGLTEALF.

The chain recombines TRBV27 with TRBJ2-1; D might be TRBD1 (6 bases). The CDR3 is made up of 17 amino acids. Germline V gene data show CDR1 as MNHEY and CDR2 as SMNVEV (reference sequence). Trimming took off 5 bases at V and 2 bases at J, with 19 bases between the two ends. Written as DNA, the CDR3 is TGTGCCAGCAGTCTGAATTGGGGGCCGCTTGCCTACAATGAGCAGTTCTTC. Its protein is CASSLNWGPLAYNEQFF.

The chain couples TRBV20-1 to TRBJ1-4; unclear D gene. V lost 3 bases and J lost 2, with 13 bases in between. Germline values: CDR1 DFQATT, CDR2 SNEGSKA (reference sequence). CDR3 length: 15 residues. Written as DNA, the CDR3 is TGCAGTGCTAGGGACTCTTGGTCCACTAATGAAAAACTGTTTTTT. Its protein is CSARDSWSTNEKLFF.

This clonotype was observed a few times. The chain couples TRBV6-9 to TRBJ1-1; possible D gene TRBD1, 6 bases. The CDR3 totals 17 residues. Germline CDR1 MNHGY, CDR2 SVAAGI. The V gene lost 3 bases and the J gene lost 4 bases, with 21 bases spanning the gap. CDR3 amino acids: CASSYGGAQGVFTEAFF. The CDR3 DNA reads as TGTGCCAGCAGTTACGGGGGGGCGCAAGGGGTCTTCACTGAAGCTTTCTTT.

This clonotype was counted a few times. The rearrangement joins TRBV28 to TRBJ2-7, with TRBD1 matching over 8 bases. V gave up 2 bases and J gave up 2 bases; unmatched junction bases: 5. The germline V gene encodes CDR1 MDHEN and CDR2 SYDVKM. The CDR3 has 15 residues. The CDR3 DNA is TGTGCCAGCAGTTTAGCGGACAGGGTAACCTACGAGCAGTACTTC. Translated, it gives CASSLADRVTYEQYF.

In this sample, this clonotype turned up a few times. The chain recombines TRBV9 with TRBJ2-3; 14 nucleotides agree with TRBD2. Trimming took 3 bases from V and 11 from J; bases not matched to a gene: 8. Per the germline V gene, CDR1 is SGDLS and CDR2 is YYNGEE. CDR3 length equals 15 residues. The CDR3 DNA reads as TGTGCCAGCAGCGCGGGGGGGACTAGCGGGAGCAAGCAGTATTTT. It encodes CASSAGGTSGSKQYF.

This clonotype was recorded a few times. The gene calls are TRBV20-1 and TRBJ1-1; D is undetermined. CDR1 and CDR2 from the germline V gene are DFQATT and SNEGSKA (reference sequence). The CDR3 sequence is 13 residues long. V was shortened by 3 bases and J by 6 bases, with 14 bases between the two germline ends. CDR3 region: CSARRGTHAEAFF. The CDR3 DNA reads as TGCAGTGCTAGGCGGGGAACGCACGCTGAAGCTTTCTTT.

The sample holds many counts of this clonotype. V gene TRBV2 combines with J gene TRBJ1-6, with 7 bases lining up with TRBD1. This CDR3 comprises 14 residues. V shed 6 bases and J 5 bases; nucleotides not matched to a gene: 4. The V gene's germline CDR1 is SNHLY and CDR2 FYNNEI. The CDR3 sequence is CASRATGDNSPLHF. As DNA, the CDR3 is TGTGCCAGCAGGGCTACAGGGGATAATTCACCCCTCCACTTT.

V usage is TRBV30 and J usage is TRBJ2-3, with 7 bases fitting TRBD1. The length of the CDR3 is 13 residues. Looked up from germline, CDR1 is GTSNPN and CDR2 is SVGIG (reference sequence). The ends lost 5 bases at V and 5 bases at J; junction bases unmatched: 7. The CDR3 loop reads CAWHGTEVDTQYF. The CDR3 DNA sequence: TGTGCCTGGCATGGGACAGAAGTAGATACGCAGTATTTT. Variable domain in full (rest from reference TRBV30 and TRBJ2-3): SQTIHQWPATLVQPVGSPLSLECTVEGTSNPNLYWYRQAAGRGLQLLFYSVGIGQISSEVPQNLSASRPQDRQFILSSKKLLLSDSGFYLCAWHGTEVDTQYFGPGTRLTVL.

This clonotype was recorded many times. The gene calls are TRBV30 and TRBJ2-2, with 10 bases fitting TRBD2. The trim removed 0 bases at V and 3 bases at J, leaving 10 bases unmatched. The CDR3 is 18 amino acids. The germline gives CDR1 GTSNPN, CDR2 SVGIG (reference sequence). The CDR3 loop is CAWSVDPSGRRYTGELFF. The CDR3 DNA sequence: TGTGCCTGGAGTGTTGATCCTAGCGGGAGAAGGTACACCGGGGAGCTGTTTTTT. Filled out from reference TRBV30 and TRBJ2-2, the complete variable domain reads SQTIHQWPATLVQPVGSPLSLECTVEGTSNPNLYWYRQAAGRGLQLLFYSVGIGQISSEVPQNLSASRPQDRQFILSSKKLLLSDSGFYLCAWSVDPSGRRYTGELFFGEGSRLTVL.

This clonotype was observed many times. The rearrangement uses TRBV12-3 or TRBV12-4 and TRBJ2-5; TRBD1 might be the D (6 bases). The CDR3 spans 13 residues. V lost 6 bases to trimming and J lost 7 bases, with 15 bases between them. CDR3 in amino acids: CASRRTASGTQYF. For the CDR3, the DNA is TGTGCCAGCAGAAGGACAGCCTCAGGGACCCAGTACTTC.

Many counts were recorded for this clonotype. An end of the junction does not agree with germline; a read error may underlie this. This chain's CDR3 is CASSSTGDNEQFF. The CDR3 DNA follows: TGTGCCAGCAGCTCGACAGGAGACAATGAGCAGTTCTTC. The chain couples TRBV5-1 to TRBJ2-1; D perhaps matches TRBD1 (6 bases). CDR1 and CDR2 (germline): SGHRS, YFSETQ. The length of the CDR3 is 13 residues.

There are many counts of this clonotype. The genes are TRBV25-1 and TRBJ1-5; 7 bases line up with TRBD1. With V trimmed by 4 bases and J by 5 bases, 2 bases remained unmatched. CDR3 size: 13 residues. Per germline, CDR1 MGHDK and CDR2 SYGVNS. CDR3 sequence (DNA): TGTGCCAGCAGTGGTGACAGGGATCAGCCCCAGCATTTT. Encoded protein: CASSGDRDQPQHF.

This chain connects TRBV7-9 to TRBJ2-7, with unresolved D. V lost 3 bases to trimming and J lost 2 bases, with 11 bases between them. CDR3 length equals 14 residues. Germline V CDR1 and CDR2: SEHNR, FQNEAQ (reference sequence). CDR3 loop: CASSFGDAPYEQYF. The DNA of the CDR3 is TGTGCCAGCAGCTTCGGAGACGCTCCCTACGAGCAGTACTTC.

This clonotype was observed at least ten times. This rearrangement joins TRBV5-1 to TRBJ1-2; D gene uncertain. The ends were cut back, 1 base at V and 0 bases at J, with 7 bases in the middle. This CDR3 is 14 amino acids long. Germline V CDR1 and CDR2: SGHRS, YFSETQ. The DNA of the CDR3 is TGCGCCAGCAGCTTGACGGGATCTAACTATGGCTACACCTTC. Protein sequence: CASSLTGSNYGYTF.

On this clonotype itself: A far larger clone is one base from this, pointing to a likely read error. This rearrangement joins TRBV2 to TRBJ2-1; 9 positions match TRBD1. The J call may be faulty, since TRBJ2-5 better matches the DNA end. CDR1 and CDR2 from the germline V gene are SNHLY and FYNNEI. The CDR3 is 14 residues long. The CDR3 bases are TGTGCCAGCAGTGAAGGTGGGACAGGGAAGGGCCAGTACTTC. Protein: CASSEGGTGKGQYF.

In its sample, this clonotype was seen a few times. The chain joins TRBV6-1 to TRBJ2-1; D could derive from TRBD1 or TRBD2 (6 bases each). Trimming removed 5 bases from V and 4 bases from J, with 15 bases in between. The CDR3 runs 15 residues. Germline V gene lookup returns CDR1 MNHNS and CDR2 SASEGT. CDR3 DNA: TGTGCCAGCAGTCCCGGGGGAGGACAGTACAATGAGCAGTTCTTC. Translating it yields CASSPGGGQYNEQFF.

This clonotype was counted many times. The chain carries TRBV3-1 and TRBJ2-7, with no clear D. Germline values: CDR1 LGHDT, CDR2 YNNKEL (reference sequence). V lost 3 bases and J lost 5, with 5 bases in between. This CDR3 comprises 11 residues. The CDR3 spells CASSHVNEQYF. The CDR3 DNA is TGTGCCAGCAGCCATGTCAACGAGCAGTACTTC.

Ten or more counts support this clonotype. The V and J genes are TRBV14 and TRBJ2-1; TRBD2 matches at 10 bases. V shed 1 base, J shed 9 bases, and the junction held 6 bases outside the gene matches. Germline V gene sequence: CDR1 SGHDN, CDR2 FVKESK. The CDR3 totals 15 residues. For the CDR3, the DNA is TGTGCCAGCAGCCAAGGAACGCTAGCGGGAGCTGAGCAGTTCTTC. Its translation is CASSQGTLAGAEQFF.

Of note for this clonotype: This sequence is one base from a far larger clone and is likely a read error. The rearrangement joins TRBV20-1 to TRBJ2-1; 10 nucleotides line up with TRBD1. After removal of 2 bases from V and 10 bases from J, the junction contained 17 bases not matched to a gene. This CDR3 has 17 amino acids. In germline, CDR1 is DFQATT, CDR2 SNEGSKA (reference sequence). DNA for the CDR3: TGCAGTGCTAGAATCCGGGACAGGGGCTGCAGCTCCTACGAGCAGTTCTTC. It specifies CSARIRDRGCSSYEQFF.

This clonotype was recorded a few times. A much larger clone lies one base from this, so it may be a read error. The J gene is TRBJ1-1, the V gene TRBV24-1; D gene uncertain. Trimming removed 2 bases at V and 2 bases at J, with 11 bases between. The CDR3 sequence is 15 residues long. CDR1 and CDR2 (germline): KGHDR, SFDVKD. For the CDR3, the DNA is TGTGCCACCAGTGATTCAAGAGCGGCAAACACTGAAGCTTTCTTT. It is translated as CATSDSRAANTEAFF.

The rearrangement joins TRBV19 to TRBJ2-3; D gene uncertain. This CDR3 comprises 13 residues. Trimming removed 5 bases at V and 5 bases at J, with 11 bases between. From germline, CDR1 is LNHDA and CDR2 SQIVND (reference sequence). The CDR3 DNA follows: TGTGCCAGTAGTCCCCAGGACCGAGATACGCAGTATTTT. Amino acids: CASSPQDRDTQYF.

The chain employs TRBV20-1 and TRBJ1-5; TRBD1 might be the D (5 bases). CDR1 is DFQATT, CDR2 SNEGSKA, per germline (reference sequence). Trimming removed 3 bases from V and 7 bases from J, with 13 bases in between. This CDR3 is 13 amino acids long. CDR3 amino acids: CSASVGGDQPQHF. Here the CDR3 DNA reads TGCAGTGCTAGCGTTGGGGGTGACCAGCCCCAGCATTTT.

This clonotype was observed a few times. J is TRBJ2-5 and V is TRBV29-1; the D gene is possibly TRBD1 (6 bases). Germline CDR1 reads SQVTM; CDR2 reads ANQGSEA. The CDR3 is made up of 16 amino acids. Trimming took 4 bases from V and 1 from J, leaving 19 bases between them. Here the CDR3 reads CSVVPPYRVTQETQYF. The DNA for the CDR3 is TGCAGCGTTGTTCCCCCTTACAGGGTAACCCAAGAGACCCAGTACTTC.